This T cell receptor (beta chain) was captured by sequencing in a study of PD-1 blockade in classical Hodgkin lymphoma. For the study at large: Patients were dosed intravenously with nivolumab at 3 mg/kg every 2 weeks.

Regarding the study as a whole: Whoever responded completely had baseline diversity much like that seen in newly diagnosed patients. According to reports, newly diagnosed patients had lower baseline TCR diversity than healthy donors, and relapsed/refractory patients had lower baseline TCR diversity still. TCR diversity rose significantly by C4D1 in CD4+ but not CD8+ cells.

Clones were sequenced by immunoSEQ multiplex PCR, and TCRdb holds only the in-frame ones, with some missing. The table has around 13,000 clones, approximately 79% seen once. Autologous stem cell transplantation was followed by relapse in every patient, and brentuximab vedotin exposure varied. Isolation of CD8+ T cells from thawed PBMCs used magnetic negative selection. Trimming at V came to 7 bases and at J to 7 bases, leaving 14 bases not matched to a gene. The V gene's germline CDR1 is ENHRY and CDR2 SYGVKD. The CDR3 runs to 16 residues. Of note for this clone: The antigen remains undetermined.

The chain couples TRBV10-3 to TRBJ2-1; 9 nucleotides agree with TRBD2. This TCR derives from a human donor with classical Hodgkin lymphoma. The sequences come from CD8+ T cells from blood, collected at baseline. For the CDR3, the DNA is TGTGCCATCAAGGACGCTGTCATTAGCGGGGGAAATGAGCAGTTCTTC. Encoded protein: CAIKDAVISGGNEQFF.